This TCR beta chain was documented in a study of vaccination and CD4 T cells after COVID-19. This clonotype was counted only a few times. The antigen is not known. An Oncomine TCR Beta short-read assay was used to sequence the DNA from cultured CD4+ T cells. TCRdb processed the PCR reads anew with MiXCR; each CDR3 protein has one entry. Of more than 9,000 distinct CDR3 sequences listed, 35% to 50% were seen once; the top ten hold about 34%. Treatment given: roughly 11-day PBMC culture with coronavirus spike peptide pools or control peptides (ViraFEST assay). Germline CDR1 GTSNPN, CDR2 SVGIG (reference sequence). CDR3 length: 12 amino acids. Trimming stripped 8 bases from V and 2 bases from J, with 13 bases between.

The chain recombines TRBV30 with TRBJ2-7, with TRBD2 as a possible D gene (5 bases). The sequence came from a human donor who had recovered from COVID-19. Sequencing was carried out using CD4+ T cells from blood, cultured in vitro. The CDR3 sequence is CAGRRVTYEQYF. CDR3 bases: TGTGCCGGGCGGCGGGTAACCTACGAGCAGTACTTC.